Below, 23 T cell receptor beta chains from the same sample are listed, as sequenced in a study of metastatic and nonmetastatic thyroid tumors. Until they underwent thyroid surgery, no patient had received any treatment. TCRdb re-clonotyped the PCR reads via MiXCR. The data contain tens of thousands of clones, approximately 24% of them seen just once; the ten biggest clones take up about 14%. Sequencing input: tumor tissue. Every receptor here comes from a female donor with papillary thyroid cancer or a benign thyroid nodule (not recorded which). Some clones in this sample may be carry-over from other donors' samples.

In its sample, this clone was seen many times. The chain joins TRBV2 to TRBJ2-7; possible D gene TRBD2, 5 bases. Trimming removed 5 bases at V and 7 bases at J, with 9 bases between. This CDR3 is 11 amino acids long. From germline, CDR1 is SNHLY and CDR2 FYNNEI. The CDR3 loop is CASSLLGEQYF. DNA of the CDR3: TGTGCCAGCAGTTTACTAGGGGAGCAGTACTTC.

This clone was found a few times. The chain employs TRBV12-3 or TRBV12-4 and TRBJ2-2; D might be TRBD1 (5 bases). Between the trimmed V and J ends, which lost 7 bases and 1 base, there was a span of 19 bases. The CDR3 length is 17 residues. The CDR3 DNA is TGTGCCAGCATATACCTCTCCCGGCAGGGGAACACCGGGGAGCTGTTTTTT. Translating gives CASIYLSRQGNTGELFF.

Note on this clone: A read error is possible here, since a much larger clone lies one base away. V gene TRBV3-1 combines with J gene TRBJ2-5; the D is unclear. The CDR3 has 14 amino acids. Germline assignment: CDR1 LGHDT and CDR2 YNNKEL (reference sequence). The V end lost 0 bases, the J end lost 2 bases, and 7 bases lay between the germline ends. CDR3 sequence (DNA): TGTGCCAGCAGCCAAGACGGACCACAAGAGACCCAGTACTTC. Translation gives CASSQDGPQETQYF.

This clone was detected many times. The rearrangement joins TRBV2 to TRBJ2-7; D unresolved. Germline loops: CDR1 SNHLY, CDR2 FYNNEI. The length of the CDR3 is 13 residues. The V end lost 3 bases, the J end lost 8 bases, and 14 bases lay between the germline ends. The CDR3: CASSEKGTLKQYF. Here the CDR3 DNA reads TGTGCCAGCAGTGAGAAAGGCACCTTGAAGCAGTACTTC.

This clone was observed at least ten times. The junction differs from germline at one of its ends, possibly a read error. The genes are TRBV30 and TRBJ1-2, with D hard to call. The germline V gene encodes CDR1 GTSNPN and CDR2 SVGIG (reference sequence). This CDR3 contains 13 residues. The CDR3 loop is CAWRNPANYGYTF. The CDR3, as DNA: TGTGCCTGGAGGAATCCAGCTAATTATGGCTACACCTTC.

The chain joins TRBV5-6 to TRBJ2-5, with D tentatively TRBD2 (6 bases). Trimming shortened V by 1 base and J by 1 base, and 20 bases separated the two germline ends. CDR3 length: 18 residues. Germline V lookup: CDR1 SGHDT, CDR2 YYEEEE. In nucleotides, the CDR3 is TGTGCCAGCAGCTTGCGTGCACTAGCTTGGGGTGGCCAAGAGACCCAGTACTTC. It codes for CASSLRALAWGGQETQYF.

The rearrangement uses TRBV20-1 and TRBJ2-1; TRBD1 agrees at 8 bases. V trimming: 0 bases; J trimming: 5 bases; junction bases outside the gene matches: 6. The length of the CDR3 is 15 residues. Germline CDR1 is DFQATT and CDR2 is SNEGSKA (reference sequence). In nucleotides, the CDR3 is TGCAGTGCTAGAGATCGGACAGGGTGGAACAATGAGCAGTTCTTC. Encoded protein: CSARDRTGWNNEQFF.

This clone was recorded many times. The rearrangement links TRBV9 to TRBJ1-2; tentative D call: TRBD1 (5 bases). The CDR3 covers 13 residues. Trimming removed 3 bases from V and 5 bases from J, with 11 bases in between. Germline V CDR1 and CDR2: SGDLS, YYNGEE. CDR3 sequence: CASSAPGPYGYTF. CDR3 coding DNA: TGTGCCAGCAGCGCCCCGGGACCATATGGCTACACCTTC.

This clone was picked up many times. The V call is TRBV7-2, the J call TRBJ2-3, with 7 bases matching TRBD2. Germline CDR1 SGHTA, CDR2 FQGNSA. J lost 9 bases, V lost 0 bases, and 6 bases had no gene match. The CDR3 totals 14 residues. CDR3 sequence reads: CASSLARTSETQYF. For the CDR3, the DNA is TGTGCCAGCAGCTTAGCCCGCACTAGCGAAACGCAGTATTTT.

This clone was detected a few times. For the CDR3, the DNA is TGTGCCAGCAGACGGGGGGCGGAAAAACTGTTTTTT. This encodes CASRRGAEKLFF. The V gene is TRBV6-2 or TRBV6-3, the J gene TRBJ1-4; D may be TRBD1 (6 bases). Trimming cost V 6 bases and J 8 bases, with 10 bases left between them. The CDR3 length is 12 residues. The germline CDR1 and CDR2 sequences are MNHEY and SVGEGT.

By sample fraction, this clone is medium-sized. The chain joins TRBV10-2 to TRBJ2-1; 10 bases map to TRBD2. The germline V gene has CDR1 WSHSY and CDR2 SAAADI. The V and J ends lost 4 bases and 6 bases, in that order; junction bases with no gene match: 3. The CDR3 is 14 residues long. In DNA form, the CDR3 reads TGCGCCAGCAGTGTACTAGCGGGAAGCAATGAGCAGTTCTTC. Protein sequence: CASSVLAGSNEQFF.

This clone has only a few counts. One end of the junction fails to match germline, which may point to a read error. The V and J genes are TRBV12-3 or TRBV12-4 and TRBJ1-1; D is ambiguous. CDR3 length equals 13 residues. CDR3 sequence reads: CAISFGQNTEAFF. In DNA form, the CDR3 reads TGTGCCATCAGTTTTGGGCAGAACACCGAAGCTTTCTTT.

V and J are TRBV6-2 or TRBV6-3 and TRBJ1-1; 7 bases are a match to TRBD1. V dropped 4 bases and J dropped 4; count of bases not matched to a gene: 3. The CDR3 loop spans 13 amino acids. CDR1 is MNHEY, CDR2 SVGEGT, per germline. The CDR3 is CASSLTGATEAFF. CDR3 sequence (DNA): TGTGCCAGCAGTTTAACAGGGGCCACTGAAGCTTTCTTT.

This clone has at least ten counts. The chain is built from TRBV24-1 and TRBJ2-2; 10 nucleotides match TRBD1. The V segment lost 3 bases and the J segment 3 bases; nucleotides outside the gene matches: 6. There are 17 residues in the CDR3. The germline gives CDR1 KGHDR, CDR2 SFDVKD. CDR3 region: CATSDETGTGDTGELFF. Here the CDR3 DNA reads TGTGCCACCAGTGATGAGACCGGGACAGGGGACACCGGGGAGCTGTTTTTT.

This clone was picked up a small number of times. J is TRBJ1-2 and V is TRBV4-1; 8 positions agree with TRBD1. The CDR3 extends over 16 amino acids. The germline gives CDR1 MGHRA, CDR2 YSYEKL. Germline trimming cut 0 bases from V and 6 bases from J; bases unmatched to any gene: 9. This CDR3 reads CASSQEGVRQGHGYTF. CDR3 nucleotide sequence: TGCGCCAGCAGCCAAGAGGGGGTACGACAGGGGCATGGCTACACCTTC.

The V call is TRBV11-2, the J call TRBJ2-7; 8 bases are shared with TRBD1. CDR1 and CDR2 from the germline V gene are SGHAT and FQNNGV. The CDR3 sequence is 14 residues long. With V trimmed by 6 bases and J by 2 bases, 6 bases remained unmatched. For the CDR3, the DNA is TGTGCCAGCAGGGCCGGGGACAGGCCCTACGAGCAGTACTTC. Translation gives CASRAGDRPYEQYF.

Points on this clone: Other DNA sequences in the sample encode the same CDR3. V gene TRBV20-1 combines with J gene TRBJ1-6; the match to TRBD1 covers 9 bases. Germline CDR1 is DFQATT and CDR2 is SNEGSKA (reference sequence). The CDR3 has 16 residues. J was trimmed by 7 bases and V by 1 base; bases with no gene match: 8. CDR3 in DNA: TGCAGTGCTAGAGCGTTTGGGACAGGGCAAAATTCACCCCTCCACTTT. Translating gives CSARAFGTGQNSPLHF.

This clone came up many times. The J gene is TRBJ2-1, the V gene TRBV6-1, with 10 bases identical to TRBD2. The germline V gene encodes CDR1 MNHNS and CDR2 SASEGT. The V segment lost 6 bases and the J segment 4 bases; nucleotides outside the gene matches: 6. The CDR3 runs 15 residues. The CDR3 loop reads CASRLTGLAYNEQFF. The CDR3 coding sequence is TGTGCCAGCAGATTAACGGGACTAGCGTACAATGAGCAGTTCTTC.

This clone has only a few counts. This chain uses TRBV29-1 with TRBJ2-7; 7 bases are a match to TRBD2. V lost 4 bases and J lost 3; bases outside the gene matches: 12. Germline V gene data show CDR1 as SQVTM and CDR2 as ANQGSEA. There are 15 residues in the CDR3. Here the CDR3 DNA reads TGCAGCGTTGCTGGGGGACTATCGGGTTTCTACGAGCAGTACTTC. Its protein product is CSVAGGLSGFYEQYF.

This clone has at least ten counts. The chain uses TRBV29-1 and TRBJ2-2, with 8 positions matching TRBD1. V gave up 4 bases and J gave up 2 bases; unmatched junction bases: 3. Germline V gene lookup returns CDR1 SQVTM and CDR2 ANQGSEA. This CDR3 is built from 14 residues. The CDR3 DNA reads TGCAGCGTTGGACAGGGGACAAACACCGGGGAGCTGTTTTTT. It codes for CSVGQGTNTGELFF.

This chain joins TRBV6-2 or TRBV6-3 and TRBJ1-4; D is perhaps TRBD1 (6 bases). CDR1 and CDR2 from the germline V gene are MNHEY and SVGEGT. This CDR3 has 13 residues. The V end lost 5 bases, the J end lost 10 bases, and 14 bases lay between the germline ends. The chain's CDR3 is CASSPDSVGKLFF. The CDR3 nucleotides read TGTGCCAGCAGTCCGGACAGTGTGGGAAAACTGTTTTTT.

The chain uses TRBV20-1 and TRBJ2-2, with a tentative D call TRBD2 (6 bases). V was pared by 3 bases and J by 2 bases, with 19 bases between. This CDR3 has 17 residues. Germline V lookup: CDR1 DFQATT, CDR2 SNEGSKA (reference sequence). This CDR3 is CSASPTRRAGNTGELFF. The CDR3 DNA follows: TGCAGTGCTAGCCCTACTCGCAGGGCGGGAAACACCGGGGAGCTGTTTTTT.

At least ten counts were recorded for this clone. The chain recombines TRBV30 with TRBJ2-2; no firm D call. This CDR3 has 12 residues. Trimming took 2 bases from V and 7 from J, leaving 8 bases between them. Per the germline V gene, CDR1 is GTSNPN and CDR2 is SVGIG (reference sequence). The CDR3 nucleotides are TGTGCCTGGAGTCCAGGTTACGGGGAGCTGTTTTTT. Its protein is CAWSPGYGELFF.